These 4 T cell receptor beta chains share one sample of origin, sequenced in a study of tumor-infiltrating lymphocytes in primary liver carcinoma. Co-extracting RNA and DNA was done with about 17-31 mg of unsorted bulk tissue as input. A primer matching the constant region was used to make TCR beta cDNA from approximately 500 ng of total RNA. Nested multiplex PCR, run for three rounds with slightly modified ARM-PCR, yielded TCR beta libraries. Forward primers for TRBV1-TRBV30 and a C-beta reverse primer served the first two PCR rounds, at around 9 cycles each. TCRdb re-derived calls from the multiplex PCR reads in MiXCR, one entry per CDR3 protein. This sample has tens of thousands of distinct CDR3 sequences, with 65% to 85% found just once. Input material: liver tumor tissue from sampling region 2. Subset: tumor region T2, inferior pole. These receptors all stem from a woman under 40 with primary liver carcinoma and hepatitis B virus infection.

To note about this clonotype: One end of the junction does not line up with germline, which may come from a read error. J is TRBJ2-7 and V is TRBV6-5; 7 bases match TRBD1. The CDR3 spans 15 residues. The V gene's germline CDR1 is MNHEY and CDR2 SVGAGI. DNA for the CDR3: TGTGCCAGCAGTTACAGGGACAGCAGCTCTTACGAACAGTACTTC. Amino acid sequence: CASSYRDSSSYEQYF.

The rearrangement uses TRBV5-5 and TRBJ2-1; D is unclear. CDR3 size: 13 residues. The V gene's germline CDR1 is SGHKS and CDR2 YYEKEE (reference sequence). V was clipped by 2 bases and J by 15 bases, with 18 bases between them. The CDR3 loop is CASSLRLINELFF. The CDR3 coding sequence is TGTGCCAGCAGCTTAAGGTTGATTAATGAATTGTTCTTC. The entire variable domain, with the rest obtained from reference TRBV5-5 and TRBJ2-1, is as follows: DAGVTQSPTHLIKTRGQQVTLRCSPISGHKSVSWYQQVLGQGPQFIFQYYEKEERGRGNFPDRFSARQFPNYSSELNVNALLLGDSALYLCASSLRLINELFFGPGTRLTVL.

With respect to this clonotype: This CDR3 fails to terminate in the conserved phenylalanine or tryptophan, so it likely reflects a read error. No DNA is shown, since the ends of the CDR3 on it are uncertain; the CDR3 is the one TCRdb lists. The V gene is TRBV5-6, the J gene TRBJ2-2. The germline V gene has CDR1 SGHDT and CDR2 YYEEEE. Termini included, the CDR3 measures 15 amino acids. The CDR3 protein is CTSSLAPRVTVELLS.

As concerns this clonotype: One junction end does not reproduce the germline sequence, and a read error may be involved. The genes are TRBV11-2 and TRBJ1-1, with D unresolved. Germline V gene sequence: CDR1 SGHAT, CDR2 FQNNGV. CDR3 length equals 14 residues. CDR3 region: CTSSLLWSGTEAFF. CDR3 DNA: TGTACCAGCAGCTTATTATGGTCCGGTACTGAAGCTTTCTTT. Filled out from reference TRBV11-2 and TRBJ1-1, the complete variable domain reads EAGVAQSPRYKIIEKRQSVAFWCNPISGHATLYWYQQILGQGPKLLIQFQNNGVVDDSQLPKDRFSAERLKGVDSTLKIQPAKLEDSAVYLCTSSLLWSGTEAFFGQGTRLTVV.